This T cell receptor beta chain was sequenced in a study of regulatory T cells in long-lasting Graves disease. Study-wide findings and caveats: Persistent cases favored TRBV28, TRBJ1-2 and TRBJ2-5.

Looked up from germline, CDR1 is MNHEY and CDR2 is SMNVEV (reference sequence). The CDR3 has 14 residues. Time point noted: persistent/refractory GD, antithyroid drugs over 5 years with positive TRAb. After RNA was extracted from PBMCs, the TCR library was made from it. Staff drew roughly 10 milliliters of peripheral blood into EDTA tubes. TCR beta libraries were built with iRepertoire HTBI primers and Arm-PCR of CDR3 regions. TCRdb reprocessed the multiplex PCR reads with MiXCR, giving one entry per CDR3 protein. There are 500,000 to 800,000 distinct CDR3 sequences in the sample; 25% to 30% occur only once, and about 40% lies in the top ten. Worth noting for this clonotype: Antigen: not known. At one end, the junction sequence differs from germline, possibly due to a read error.

The sequences come from peripheral blood mononuclear cells (PBMCs), collected when the disease was refractory, from a patient treated with antithyroid drugs. The clonotype comes from a female donor with Graves disease. The genes are TRBV27 and TRBJ2-4, with 8 nucleotides matching TRBD1. Matching the DNA end better, TRBJ2-7 makes the J call doubtful. CDR3 residues: CAGSLRTGHYEQYF. The CDR3, as DNA: TGTGCCGGCAGTCTTAGGACAGGGCACTACGAGCAGTACTTC.